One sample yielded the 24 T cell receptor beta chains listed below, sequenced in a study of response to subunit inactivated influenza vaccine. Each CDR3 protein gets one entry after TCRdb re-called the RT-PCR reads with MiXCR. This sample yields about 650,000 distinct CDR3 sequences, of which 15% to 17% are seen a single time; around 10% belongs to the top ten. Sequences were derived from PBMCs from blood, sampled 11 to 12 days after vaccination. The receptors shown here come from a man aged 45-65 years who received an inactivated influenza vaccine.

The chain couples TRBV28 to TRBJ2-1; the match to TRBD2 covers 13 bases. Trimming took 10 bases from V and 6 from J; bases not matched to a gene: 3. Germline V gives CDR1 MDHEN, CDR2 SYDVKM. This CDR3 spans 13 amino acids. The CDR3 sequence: CATGTSGVNEQFF. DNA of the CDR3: TGTGCCACCGGGACTAGCGGGGTCAATGAGCAGTTCTTC.

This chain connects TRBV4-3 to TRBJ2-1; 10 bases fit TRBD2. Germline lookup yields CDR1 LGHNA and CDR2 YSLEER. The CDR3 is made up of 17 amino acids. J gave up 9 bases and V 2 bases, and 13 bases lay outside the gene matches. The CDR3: CASSQSLSGGAWVEQFF. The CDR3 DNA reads TGCGCCAGCAGCCAATCCCTCAGCGGGGGGGCATGGGTTGAGCAGTTCTTC.

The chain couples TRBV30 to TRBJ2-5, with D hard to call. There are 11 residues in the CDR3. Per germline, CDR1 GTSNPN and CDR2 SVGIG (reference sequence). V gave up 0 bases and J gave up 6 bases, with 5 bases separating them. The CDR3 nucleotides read TGTGCCTGGAGTGTTGAAAAGACCCAGTACTTC. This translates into CAWSVEKTQYF.

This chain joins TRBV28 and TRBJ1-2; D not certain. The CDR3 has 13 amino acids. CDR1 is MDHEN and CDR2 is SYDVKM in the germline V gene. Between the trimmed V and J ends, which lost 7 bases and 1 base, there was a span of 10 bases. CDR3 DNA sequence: TGTGCCAGCAAGGACGGGAATAACTATGGCTACACCTTC. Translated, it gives CASKDGNNYGYTF.

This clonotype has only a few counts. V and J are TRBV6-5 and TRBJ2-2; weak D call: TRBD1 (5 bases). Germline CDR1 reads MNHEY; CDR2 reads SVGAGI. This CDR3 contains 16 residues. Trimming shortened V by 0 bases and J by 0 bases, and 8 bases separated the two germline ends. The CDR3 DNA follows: TGTGCCAGCAGTTACTCCAGGGCCGCGAACACCGGGGAGCTGTTTTTT. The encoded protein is CASSYSRAANTGELFF.

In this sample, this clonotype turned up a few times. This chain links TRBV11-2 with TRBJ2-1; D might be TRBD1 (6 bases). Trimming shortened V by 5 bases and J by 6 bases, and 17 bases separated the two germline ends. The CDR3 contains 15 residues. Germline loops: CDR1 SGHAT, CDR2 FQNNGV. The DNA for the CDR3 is TGTGCCAGCAGCCACTGGACAGCTAGGCGCAATGAGCAGTTCTTC. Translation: CASSHWTARRNEQFF.

This CDR3 is CASSLDWNEQFF. The CDR3 DNA reads TGTGCCAGCAGTTTAGATTGGAATGAGCAGTTCTTC. V gene TRBV12-3 or TRBV12-4 combines with J gene TRBJ2-1; D call uncertain. V was pared by 1 base and J by 7 bases, with 5 bases between. The CDR3 is 12 residues long.

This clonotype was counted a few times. The CDR3 reads CSAHSGGVPPGELFF. The CDR3 bases are TGCAGTGCTCACAGTGGGGGAGTCCCCCCCGGGGAGCTGTTTTTT. This rearrangement joins TRBV20-1 to TRBJ2-2; D is tentatively TRBD1 or TRBD2 (5 bases each). Germline-derived CDR1 and CDR2 are DFQATT and SNEGSKA (reference sequence). CDR3 length: 15 residues. Trimming shortened V by 5 bases and J by 6 bases, and 19 bases separated the two germline ends.

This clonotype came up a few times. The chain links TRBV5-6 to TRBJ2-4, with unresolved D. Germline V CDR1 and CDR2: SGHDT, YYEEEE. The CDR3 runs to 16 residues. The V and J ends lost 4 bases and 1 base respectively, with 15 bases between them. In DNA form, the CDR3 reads TGTGCCAGCAGCCTAGGCCCTCCCGGGGCCAAAAACATTCAGTACTTC. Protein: CASSLGPPGAKNIQYF.

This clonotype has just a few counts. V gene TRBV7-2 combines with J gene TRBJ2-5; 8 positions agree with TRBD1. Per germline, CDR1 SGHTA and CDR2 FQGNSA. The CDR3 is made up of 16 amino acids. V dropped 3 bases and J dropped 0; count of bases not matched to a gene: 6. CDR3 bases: TGTGCCAGCAGCTTTTACAGGGGGTCATACCAAGAGACCCAGTACTTC. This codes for CASSFYRGSYQETQYF.

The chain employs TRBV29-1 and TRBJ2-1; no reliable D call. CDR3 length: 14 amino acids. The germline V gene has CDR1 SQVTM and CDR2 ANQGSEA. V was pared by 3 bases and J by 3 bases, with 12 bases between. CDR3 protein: CSVDIGDFYNEQFF. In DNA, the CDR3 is TGCAGCGTTGACATCGGTGACTTCTACAATGAGCAGTTCTTC.

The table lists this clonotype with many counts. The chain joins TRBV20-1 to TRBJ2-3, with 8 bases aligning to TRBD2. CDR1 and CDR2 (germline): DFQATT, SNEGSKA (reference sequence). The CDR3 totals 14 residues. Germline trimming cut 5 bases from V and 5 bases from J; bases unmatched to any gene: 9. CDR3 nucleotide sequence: TGCAGTGCTCAGCTCTCGCTAGCGGGAGATACGCAGTATTTT. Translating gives CSAQLSLAGDTQYF.

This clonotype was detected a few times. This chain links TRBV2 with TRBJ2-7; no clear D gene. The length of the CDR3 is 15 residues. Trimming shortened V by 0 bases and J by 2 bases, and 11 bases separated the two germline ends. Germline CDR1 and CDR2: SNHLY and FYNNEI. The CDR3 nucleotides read TGTGCCAGCAGTGAAGCGTGGCGAAACCCCTACGAGCAGTACTTC. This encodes CASSEAWRNPYEQYF.

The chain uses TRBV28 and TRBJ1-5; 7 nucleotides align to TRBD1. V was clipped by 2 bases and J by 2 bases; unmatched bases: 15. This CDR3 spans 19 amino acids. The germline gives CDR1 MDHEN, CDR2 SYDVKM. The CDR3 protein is CASSLAGTAASYRNQPQHF. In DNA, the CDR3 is TGTGCCAGCAGTTTAGCCGGGACAGCCGCAAGTTATCGCAATCAGCCCCAGCATTTT.

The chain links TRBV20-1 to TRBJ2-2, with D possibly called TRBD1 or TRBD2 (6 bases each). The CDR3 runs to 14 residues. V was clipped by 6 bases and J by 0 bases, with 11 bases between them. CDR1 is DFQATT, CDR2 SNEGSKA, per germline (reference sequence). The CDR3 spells CSAAGHSNTGELFF. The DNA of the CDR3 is TGCAGTGCCGCGGGACACTCGAACACCGGGGAGCTGTTTTTT.

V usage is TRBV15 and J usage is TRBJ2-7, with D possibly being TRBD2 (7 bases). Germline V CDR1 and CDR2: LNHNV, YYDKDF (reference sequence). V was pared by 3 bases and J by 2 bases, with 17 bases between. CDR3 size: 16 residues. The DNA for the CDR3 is TGTGCCACCAGCAGGGGGGGGCGGGAGTTTCCCTACGAGCAGTACTTC. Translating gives CATSRGGREFPYEQYF.

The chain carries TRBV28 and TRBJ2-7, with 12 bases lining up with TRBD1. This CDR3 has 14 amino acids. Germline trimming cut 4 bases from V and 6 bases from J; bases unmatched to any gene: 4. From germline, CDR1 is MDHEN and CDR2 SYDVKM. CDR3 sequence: CASSYGTGGREQYF. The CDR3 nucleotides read TGTGCCAGCAGTTACGGGACAGGGGGCCGCGAGCAGTACTTC. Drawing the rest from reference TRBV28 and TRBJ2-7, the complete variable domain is DVKVTQSSRYLVKRTGEKVFLECVQDMDHENMFWYRQDPGLGLRLIYFSYDVKMKEKGDIPEGYSVSREKKERFSLILESASTNQTSMYLCASSYGTGGREQYFGPGTRLTVT.

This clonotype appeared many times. CDR3 sequence: CASSFLSQAWGTQYF. Here the CDR3 DNA reads TGTGCCAGCAGCTTCTTATCACAGGCCTGGGGCACGCAGTATTTT. The chain carries TRBV5-8 and TRBJ2-3, with D possibly matching TRBD1 (5 bases). Trimming left V 2 bases short and J 9 bases short, with 19 bases between. Per the germline V gene, CDR1 is SGHTS and CDR2 is YDEGEE. This CDR3 is built from 15 residues.

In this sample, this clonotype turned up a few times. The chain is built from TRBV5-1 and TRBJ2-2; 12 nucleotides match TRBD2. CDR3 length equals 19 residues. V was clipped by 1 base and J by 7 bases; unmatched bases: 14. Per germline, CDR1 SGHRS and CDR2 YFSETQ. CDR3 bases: TGCGCCAGCAGCTTGCCCAATGAGACTAGCGGGGGCCCCCACGGGGAGCTGTTTTTT. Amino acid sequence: CASSLPNETSGGPHGELFF. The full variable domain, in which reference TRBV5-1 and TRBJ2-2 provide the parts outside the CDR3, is KAGVTQTPRYLIKTRGQQVTLSCSPISGHRSVSWYQQTPGQGLQFLFEYFSETQRNKGNFPGRFSGRQFSNSRSEMNVSTLELGDSALYLCASSLPNETSGGPHGELFFGEGSRLTVL.

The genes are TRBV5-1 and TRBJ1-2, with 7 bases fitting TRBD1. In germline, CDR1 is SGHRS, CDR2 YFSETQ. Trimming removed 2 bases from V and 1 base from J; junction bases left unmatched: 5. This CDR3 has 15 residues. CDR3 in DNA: TGCGCCAGCAGCTTCAACAGGGGACGTAACTATGGCTACACCTTC. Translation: CASSFNRGRNYGYTF. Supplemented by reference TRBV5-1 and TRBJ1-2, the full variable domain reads KAGVTQTPRYLIKTRGQQVTLSCSPISGHRSVSWYQQTPGQGLQFLFEYFSETQRNKGNFPGRFSGRQFSNSRSEMNVSTLELGDSALYLCASSFNRGRNYGYTFGSGTRLTVV.

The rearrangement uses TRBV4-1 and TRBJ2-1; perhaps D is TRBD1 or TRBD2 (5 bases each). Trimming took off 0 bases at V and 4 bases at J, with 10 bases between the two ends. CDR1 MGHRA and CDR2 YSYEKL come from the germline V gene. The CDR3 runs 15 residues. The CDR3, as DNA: TGCGCCAGCAGCCAAGACATCGGGACGTACAATGAGCAGTTCTTC. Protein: CASSQDIGTYNEQFF.

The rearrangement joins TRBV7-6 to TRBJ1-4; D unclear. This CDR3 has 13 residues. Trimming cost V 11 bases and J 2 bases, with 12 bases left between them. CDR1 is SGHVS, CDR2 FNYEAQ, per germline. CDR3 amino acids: CACAGSTNEKLFF. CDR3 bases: TGTGCCTGCGCGGGGTCGACTAATGAAAAACTGTTTTTT.

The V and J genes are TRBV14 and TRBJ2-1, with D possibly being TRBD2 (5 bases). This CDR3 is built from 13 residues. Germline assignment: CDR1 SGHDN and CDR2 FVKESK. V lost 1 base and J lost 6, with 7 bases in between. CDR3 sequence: CASSQGRGNEQFF. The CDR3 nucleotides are TGTGCCAGCAGCCAAGGTCGGGGCAATGAGCAGTTCTTC.

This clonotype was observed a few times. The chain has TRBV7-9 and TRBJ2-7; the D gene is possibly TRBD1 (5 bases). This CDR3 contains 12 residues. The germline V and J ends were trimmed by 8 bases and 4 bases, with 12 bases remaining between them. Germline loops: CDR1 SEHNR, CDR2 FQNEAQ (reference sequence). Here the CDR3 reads CASSTDIYEQYF. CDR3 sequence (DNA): TGTGCCAGCTCCACGGACATTTACGAGCAGTACTTC.